This is a list of T cell receptor beta chains from one sample in a study of lymphopenia after photon versus proton radiotherapy. Assay used: immunoSEQ multiplex PCR; TCRdb lists only in-frame clones, some missing. In the table there are more than 9,500 clones, about 89% of which are singletons. The sample here was peripheral blood, taken from a patient treated with proton-based radiotherapy. These receptor sequences come from a man aged 60-69 years with pancreatic cancer. CDR3s include the opening cysteine and the closing phenylalanine or tryptophan. D genes are given only for firm matches. Size values are once, few and many counts, or a class for expanded clones, and some rows have none.

v_call	j_call	clone_size	d_call	cdr3_nt	cdr3_aa
TRBV7-3	TRBJ1-1	once	.	TGTGCCAGCAGCTTAGTCATTGAGGGTGGCACTGAAGCTTTCTTT	CASSLVIEGGTEAFF
TRBV15	TRBJ2-3	.	TRBD2	TGTGCCACCAGCCGGGGGACTAGCGGGCTGGTGGATACGCAGTATTTT	CATSRGTSGLVDTQYF
TRBV7-2	TRBJ1-4	.	TRBD1	TGTGCCAGCAGCTTAGGAGGACAGGGGGTTTCGGAAAAACTGTTTTTT	CASSLGGQGVSEKLFF
TRBV9	TRBJ1-1	.	.	TGTGCCAGCAGCGTAGAGGGCATCCCTGGAGACACTGAAGCTTTCTTT	CASSVEGIPGDTEAFF
TRBV4-2	TRBJ1-2	medium-sized	.	TGTGCCAGCAGCCAAGGGGTCGTCGGGGGCTCGTATGGCTACACCTTC	CASSQGVVGGSYGYTF
TRBV5-1	TRBJ2-2	.	.	TGCGCCAGCAGCTTGGGGGATATTAACACCGGGGAGCTGTTTTTT	CASSLGDINTGELFF
TRBV5-1	TRBJ1-1	.	TRBD1	TGCGCCAGCAGCCTGGGGGACAGCCTGAACACTGAAGCTTTCTTT	CASSLGDSLNTEAFF
TRBV20-1	TRBJ2-1	.	.	TGCAGTGCTGGGGAGTCAAATGAGCAGTTCTTC	CSAGESNEQFF
TRBV29-1	TRBJ2-7	.	.	TGCAGCGTTGGTCTTAATAGAGGTAGCTCCTACGAGCAGTACTTC	CSVGLNRGSSYEQYF
TRBV7-2	TRBJ1-2	.	.	TGTGCCAGCAGCTTAGTGGGTCTGGGCTACACCTTC	CASSLVGLGYTF
TRBV28	TRBJ1-5	.	.	TGTGCCAGCAGTTTTTTTGCAGGGTGGGATCAGCCCCAGCATTTT	CASSFFAGWDQPQHF
TRBV7-3	TRBJ2-1	.	TRBD2	TGTGCCAGCAGTTCTCCGGGACTAGCGGGAAGGAATGAGCAGTTCTTC	CASSSPGLAGRNEQFF
TRBV7-2	TRBJ2-7	.	.	TGTGCCAGCAGCACGTTGGCGGGCGGATCCTACGAGCAGTACTTC	CASSTLAGGSYEQYF
TRBV4-1	TRBJ2-7	.	TRBD2	TGCGCCAGCAGCCAACCCGGACTAGCGGGAGGGGGTTCTAACGAGCAGTACTTC	CASSQPGLAGGGSNEQYF
TRBV6-5	TRBJ2-3	.	TRBD2	TGTGCCAGCAGGCCTAGCGGTAGCACAGATACGCAGTATTTT	CASRPSGSTDTQYF
TRBV6-6	TRBJ2-7	.	TRBD2	TGTGCCAGTGGACTAGCGGGAGGGCCGCCATCCTTC	CASGLAGGPPSF
TRBV11-3	TRBJ2-1	.	.	TGTGCCAGCAGCTTAAGTCCCAACTACAATGAGCAGTTCTTC	CASSLSPNYNEQFF
TRBV29-1	TRBJ2-1	.	.	TGCAGCGTCAGCTTCCACAATGAGCAGTTCTTC	CSVSFHNEQFF
TRBV19	TRBJ2-7	.	.	TGTGCCAGTAGTACCACAGGGCGCAACGAGCAGTACTTC	CASSTTGRNEQYF
TRBV28	TRBJ2-1	.	TRBD1	TGTGCCAGCATGAGCCGGGACAGCCGCAATGAGCAGTTCTTC	CASMSRDSRNEQFF
TRBV28	TRBJ2-1	.	TRBD2	TGTGCCAGCAGTTTAGATGACGGACTAGCGGGAGGGGGCTCCTACAATGAGCAGTTCTTC	CASSLDDGLAGGGSYNEQFF
TRBV4-1	TRBJ2-5	.	TRBD1	TGCGCCAGCAGCCAGGCACCGCCGGGACAGCAAGAGACCCAGTACTTC	CASSQAPPGQQETQYF
TRBV2	TRBJ2-7	.	TRBD1	TGTGCCAGCAGCCCCGACAGGGGGCGCTTTGAGCAGTACTTC	CASSPDRGRFEQYF
TRBV2	TRBJ2-1	.	TRBD2	TGTGCCAGCAGTATGCGACTAGCGAGCAATGAGCAGTTCTTC	CASSMRLASNEQFF
TRBV14	TRBJ2-7	few	.	TGTGCCAGCAGCCAAGAACTCTTCTCCTACGAGCAGTACTTC	CASSQELFSYEQYF
TRBV10-3	TRBJ2-7	.	TRBD2	TGTGCCATCAGGACTAGCGGGGTCGAGCAGTACTTC	CAIRTSGVEQYF
TRBV5-4	TRBJ2-2	.	.	TGTGCCAGCAGCCGATTGGGGGTCTACACCGGGGAGCTGTTTTTT	CASSRLGVYTGELFF
TRBV4-1	TRBJ1-1	.	.	TGCGCCAGCAGCCAAGATTCCGCATCCGGGACTGAAGCTTTCTTT	CASSQDSASGTEAFF
TRBV2	TRBJ2-5	.	.	TGTGCCAGCAGTCGGAATCGGTACCAAGAGACCCAGTACTTC	CASSRNRYQETQYF
TRBV5-1	TRBJ1-2	.	.	TGCGCCAGCAGCTTGGCCTTAGAGGGTGGCTATACCTTC	CASSLALEGGYTF
TRBV7-8	TRBJ2-2	.	.	TGTGCCAGCAGCTTAGCCGCAACGAAGAGCACCGGGGAGCTGTTTTTT	CASSLAATKSTGELFF
TRBV19	TRBJ2-1	.	.	TGTGCCAGTAGCCGGGACTGGAGCTCCTACAATGAGCAGTTCTTC	CASSRDWSSYNEQFF
TRBV29-1	TRBJ2-7	.	TRBD2	TGCAGCGTTCAACTAGCGGTGCGGGGGTCTATCTGGTCCTACGAGCAGTACTTC	CSVQLAVRGSIWSYEQYF
TRBV9	TRBJ2-3	.	.	TGTGCCAGCAGCGTGGGCGGGGAGCGGGATACGCAGTATTTT	CASSVGGERDTQYF
TRBV6-1	TRBJ1-3	.	.	TGTGCCAGCAAGGGGCACAGCAGTGGAGGAAACACCATATATTTT	CASKGHSSGGNTIYF
TRBV25-1	TRBJ2-7	.	.	TGTGCCAGCAGTCCCCCGGGCCCGTCCTACGAGCAGTACTTC	CASSPPGPSYEQYF
TRBV7-3	TRBJ2-2	once	.	TGTGCCAGTAGCTACGACGCCGGGGAGCTGTTTTTT	CASSYDAGELFF
TRBV6-5	TRBJ1-1	.	.	TGTGCCAGCAGTTACTCGATCTCAACGGTGCCTGAAGCTTTCTTT	CASSYSISTVPEAFF
TRBV14	TRBJ2-7	.	.	TGTGCCAGCAGCCAAGGATACAGGGCAGAGCAGTACTTC	CASSQGYRAEQYF
TRBV18	TRBJ1-5	.	.	TGTGCCAGCTCACCAGAACCGAATCAGCCCCAGCATTTT	CASSPEPNQPQHF
TRBV19	TRBJ2-7	.	TRBD2	TGTGCCAGTAGCGGACTAGCGGGACCATACGAGCAGTACTTC	CASSGLAGPYEQYF
TRBV6-6	TRBJ1-2	.	TRBD1	TGTGCCAGCAGAGGAAGCGCCGGGACAGATGGCTACACCTTC	CASRGSAGTDGYTF
TRBV13	TRBJ2-3	.	TRBD2	TGTGCCAGCAGCGGGAGTAGCGGGAGTTGGAATACGCAGTATTTT	CASSGSSGSWNTQYF
TRBV11-2	TRBJ2-6	.	.	TGTGCCAGCAGCGAGCAACAAAGTCGGGCCAACGTCCTGACTTTC	CASSEQQSRANVLTF
TRBV6-1	TRBJ2-7	.	TRBD2	TGTGCCAGCAGTGAGTTTGCGGGAGGATTCTACGAGCAGTACTTC	CASSEFAGGFYEQYF
TRBV5-1	TRBJ1-2	.	.	TGCGCCAGCAGCTTTAGCCGGGACTATGGCTACACCTTC	CASSFSRDYGYTF
TRBV6-5	TRBJ2-7	.	.	TGTGCCAGCCGCGGACACCAATACGAGCAGTACTTC	CASRGHQYEQYF
TRBV19	TRBJ2-3	.	TRBD2	TGTGCCAGTAGTGCGAGGACTAGCGGTAGCACAGATACGCAGTATTTT	CASSARTSGSTDTQYF
TRBV27	TRBJ1-2	.	.	TGTGCCAGCAGTTTATCGGACGGGTATGGCTACACCTTC	CASSLSDGYGYTF
TRBV5-6	TRBJ1-5	.	.	TGTGCCAGCAGAAGAACGAGAAATCAGCCCCGGCATTTT	CASRRTRNQPRHF